These 6 T cell receptor beta chains came from one sample sequenced in a study of response to subunit inactivated influenza vaccine. TCRdb re-called the RT-PCR reads with MiXCR, one entry per CDR3 protein. This table has roughly 570,000 distinct CDR3 sequences, approximately 12% appearing once. Sequenced material: PBMCs from blood, taken 45 days after vaccination. These receptors all stem from a man aged 50-60 years who received an inactivated influenza vaccine.

This chain's CDR3 is CASSQEDDTGGNEQFF. DNA for the CDR3: TGCGCCAGCAGCCAAGAAGATGATACAGGGGGGAATGAGCAGTTCTTC. The rearrangement joins TRBV4-1 to TRBJ2-1; TRBD1 aligns across 8 bases. CDR3 length: 16 amino acids. The germline V gene has CDR1 MGHRA and CDR2 YSYEKL. J lost 7 bases, V lost 0 bases, and 8 bases had no gene match.

In DNA form, the CDR3 reads TGTGCCAGCAGCTTGTCTCGGGCAGGGGGGATTGAAAAACTGTTTTTT. Translating gives CASSLSRAGGIEKLFF. The chain employs TRBV5-6 and TRBJ1-4; 7 nucleotides agree with TRBD1. The CDR3 totals 16 residues. V gave up 1 base and J gave up 7 bases; unmatched junction bases: 10. CDR1 SGHDT and CDR2 YYEEEE come from the germline V gene.

This clonotype showed up many times. This rearrangement joins TRBV5-1 to TRBJ2-5; D is unclear. Trimming pared 4 bases from V and 7 bases from J, leaving 14 bases between. There are 13 residues in the CDR3. The germline V gene encodes CDR1 SGHRS and CDR2 YFSETQ. The CDR3 loop reads CASSQERYWTQYF. The CDR3, as DNA: TGCGCCAGCAGCCAGGAGAGGTATTGGACCCAGTACTTC.

This clonotype was seen only a few times. The chain employs TRBV7-9 and TRBJ2-7; 7 nucleotides agree with TRBD1. V dropped 1 base and J dropped 9; count of bases not matched to a gene: 9. Germline CDR1 reads SEHNR; CDR2 reads FQNEAQ (reference sequence). The CDR3 totals 14 residues. The DNA of the CDR3 is TGTGCCAGCAGCTTAGAAGAGACAGGGATTCGGCAGTACTTC. Translation gives CASSLEETGIRQYF.

This clonotype was picked up a small number of times. This chain joins TRBV7-3 and TRBJ2-2; TRBD1 aligns across 9 bases. Per germline, CDR1 SGHTA and CDR2 FQGTGA. This CDR3 spans 15 amino acids. V gave up 2 bases and J gave up 6 bases; unmatched junction bases: 4. The chain's CDR3 is CASSLFDRGAGELFF. CDR3 nucleotide sequence: TGTGCCAGCAGCTTATTTGACAGGGGGGCCGGGGAGCTGTTTTTT. Full variable domain (rest looked up from reference TRBV7-3 and TRBJ2-2): GAGVSQTPSNKVTEKGKYVELRCDPISGHTALYWYRQSLGQGPEFLIYFQGTGAADDSGLPNDRFFAVRPEGSVSTLKIQRTERGDSAVYLCASSLFDRGAGELFFGEGSRLTVL.

This clonotype was counted between two and nine times. This chain connects TRBV20-1 to TRBJ1-3; D is ambiguous. The germline CDR1 and CDR2 sequences are DFQATT and SNEGSKA (reference sequence). The length of the CDR3 is 15 residues. V was shortened by 2 bases and J by 1 base, with 12 bases between the two germline ends. The CDR3 nucleotides read TGCAGTGCTAGAAGAGCTCTCGGGTCTGGAAACACCATATATTTT. Its translation is CSARRALGSGNTIYF.